Below, 6 T cell receptor beta chains from the same sample are listed, as sequenced in a study of tissue T cells after allogeneic stem cell transplantation. Clones were sequenced by immunoSEQ multiplex PCR, and TCRdb holds only the in-frame ones, with some missing. Among nearly 50,000 clones listed, 73% were seen once. Material for sequencing was sorted cells pooled from one or two spleens. Every receptor here comes from a pool of C57BL/6 mice in good health.

This clone was seen a single time. Gene names follow the mouse nomenclature. The read ends 1 residue before the CDR3 terminus; that terminus is restored from the germline J gene. V usage is TRBV19 and J usage is TRBJ2-5; D is tentatively TRBD1 or TRBD2 (5 bases each). The V end was cut by 5 bases, the J end by 1 base, with 8 bases between. The CDR3 is 13 residues long. The germline V gene encodes CDR1 FNHDT and CDR2 SITEND (reference sequence). CDR3 residues: CASSRGDQDTQYF. The DNA read from the CDR3 is TGTGCCAGCAGCCGGGGCGACCAAGACACCCAGTAC.

To note about this clone: All gene names here are mouse names. The sequenced fragment ends 1 residue before the CDR3 boundary, so the rest is inferred from the germline J gene. V gene TRBV13-2 combines with J gene TRBJ2-1; D is ambiguous. Per germline, CDR1 NNHNN and CDR2 SYGAGS (reference sequence). V gave up 0 bases and J gave up 3 bases, with 7 bases separating them. The CDR3 has 14 amino acids. Here the CDR3 reads CASGDAHGYAEQFF. Partial CDR3 DNA: TGTGCCAGCGGTGATGCACACGGCTATGCTGAGCAGTTC.

As concerns this clone: Mouse gene names apply. Read sequence stops 1 residue before the CDR3 end, and the germline J gene provides the missing end. The chain uses TRBV4 and TRBJ1-1, with D perhaps matching TRBD1 (5 bases). CDR1 LGHDT and CDR2 YNNKQL come from the germline V gene (reference sequence). The V end lost 4 bases, the J end lost 1 base, and 7 bases lay between the germline ends. This CDR3 region has 13 residues. The CDR3 sequence is CASSSGTNTEVFF. The CDR3 bases that were read are TGTGCCAGCAGCTCCGGGACGAACACAGAAGTCTTC.

This clone has a single count. Gene names follow the mouse nomenclature. Read data end 1 residue before the CDR3 end; the end is taken from the germline J gene. The chain recombines TRBV14 with TRBJ2-4; D is undetermined. V was clipped by 1 base and J by 2 bases, with 5 bases between them. CDR1 is SGHDT, CDR2 FRDEAV, per germline. The CDR3 has 13 amino acids. The CDR3 region is CASSFPAQNTLYF. The DNA read from the CDR3 is TGTGCCAGCAGTTTCCCGGCTCAAAACACCTTGTAC.

Comment on this clone: These gene names are mouse names. With the read ending 1 residue before the CDR3 end, the germline J gene is used to fill in that end. The rearrangement uses TRBV15 and TRBJ2-1, with TRBD2 identical over 7 bases. The J segment lost 3 bases and the V segment lost 4 bases, leaving 0 bases of the junction unmatched. The CDR3 covers 13 residues. Germline lookup yields CDR1 SGHND and CDR2 FRSKSL. This chain's CDR3 is CASSSGGYAEQFF. The CDR3 bases that were read are TGTGCCAGCAGTTCTGGGGGCTATGCTGAGCAGTTC.

Regarding this clone: These gene names are mouse names. CDR3 residues: CASGDPGMRAETLYF. The sequenced CDR3 bases are TGTGCCAGCGGTGATCCAGGGATGAGGGCAGAAACGCTGTAT. The J gene is TRBJ2-3, the V gene TRBV13-2; D may be TRBD1 (5 bases). The read ends 1 residue shy of where the CDR3 ends; the end is completed using the germline J gene. Trimming left V 1 base short and J 3 bases short, with 12 bases between. Germline V gives CDR1 NNHNN, CDR2 SYGAGS (reference sequence). This CDR3 is built from 15 residues.